This T cell receptor beta chain was captured in a study of cytomegalovirus exposure and HLA in healthy donors. General study results and limits: It was confirmed in vitro that a few of the CMV-associated chains were specific for CMV antigens. Later analysis found that TCR beta chains associated with HLA were more clonally expanded than other, equally common chains. Productive rates of about 90% or about 30% were seen for most TCR beta V segments in an earlier analysis.

Trimming took off 7 bases at V and 1 base at J, with 18 bases between the two ends. The CDR3 totals 16 residues. CDR1 is MNHEY, CDR2 SMNVEV, per germline (reference sequence). A word on this clone: The target antigen is unknown.

The primer mix had 60 Vbeta and 13 Jbeta primers. Assay: immunoSEQ multiplex PCR; the TCRdb copy retains only in-frame clones and omits some. The data contain about 120,000 clones, 77% of them singletons. This clonotype originated in a middle-aged man in good health and CMV-seropositive. The V gene is TRBV27, the J gene TRBJ2-3, with D possibly being TRBD2 (5 bases). The source material was PBMCs. DNA of the CDR3: TGTGCCAGCACCCCTCAGCGGATCGCGGGCACAGATACGCAGTATTTT. Its protein is CASTPQRIAGTDTQYF.